These 14 T cell receptor beta chains were all obtained from the same sample, sequenced in a study of monozygotic twins with inflammatory bowel disease. TCRdb re-called the 5' RACE reads and catalogs CDR3 proteins one per entry, DNA excluded. This sample's clone table lists approximately 380,000 distinct CDR3 sequences. Input material: blood. The receptor source for this set is a human donor with ulcerative colitis or Crohn's disease, or a healthy co-twin of an affected twin (not recorded which).

V usage is TRBV2 and J usage is TRBJ1-2. This CDR3 has 14 residues. Germline CDR1 reads SNHLY; CDR2 reads FYNNEI. CDR3 region: CASTSRGEGGGYTF.

V usage is TRBV6-1 and J usage is TRBJ2-7; the D call of TRBD1 rests on TCRdb alone, since no DNA is present to check it. The germline V gene has CDR1 MNHNS and CDR2 SASEGT. The CDR3 covers 15 residues. The CDR3 protein is CASSKGTGASYEQYF.

The gene calls are TRBV7-2 and TRBJ2-7; as DNA is missing, the TRBD2 call by TCRdb cannot be tested. The CDR3 loop spans 16 amino acids. CDR1 and CDR2 from the germline V gene are SGHTA and FQGNSA. The CDR3 reads CASSLGGLAGGYEQYF.

The chain combines TRBV4-1 with TRBJ2-7; the D call from TCRdb, TRBD1, cannot be confirmed without DNA. CDR1 is MGHRA and CDR2 is YSYEKL in the germline V gene. The CDR3 has 15 amino acids. CDR3 amino acids: CASSQADREVYEQYF.

The V call is TRBV7-2, the J call TRBJ2-3. The CDR3 has 14 amino acids. Germline-derived CDR1 and CDR2 are SGHTA and FQGNSA. CDR3 amino acids: CASTLGVLADTQYF.

This chain links TRBV3-1 with TRBJ1-2. This CDR3 has 14 residues. Looked up from germline, CDR1 is LGHDT and CDR2 is YNNKEL (reference sequence). This CDR3 reads CASSQDRGQRGYTF. Drawing the rest from reference TRBV3-1 and TRBJ1-2, the complete variable domain is DTAVSQTPKYLVTQMGNDKSIKCEQNLGHDTMYWYKQDSKKFLKIMFSYNNKELIINETVPNRFSPKSPDKAHLNLHINSLELGDSAVYFCASSQDRGQRGYTFGSGTRLTVV.

The gene calls are TRBV28 and TRBJ2-5; TCRdb names TRBD1, which stays unverified in the absence of DNA. The CDR3 consists of 17 residues. Per germline, CDR1 MDHEN and CDR2 SYDVKM. CDR3 protein: CASSLSTQDRGKETQYF.

The genes are TRBV29-1 and TRBJ2-1; absent DNA, TCRdb's TRBD2 call cannot be checked. The length of the CDR3 is 14 residues. CDR1 and CDR2 (germline): SQVTM, ANQGSEA. CDR3 sequence: CSVGLADPYNEQFF.

The chain links TRBV20-1 to TRBJ1-1; TCRdb's D call, TRBD1, is unchecked because there is no DNA. The germline CDR1 and CDR2 sequences are DFQATT and SNEGSKA (reference sequence). The CDR3 length is 15 residues. CDR3 residues: CSARVSTGKGTEAFF.

The chain joins TRBV7-3 to TRBJ1-1. CDR1 and CDR2 from the germline V gene are SGHTA and FQGTGA. This CDR3 is built from 14 residues. CDR3 sequence: CASSPGRANTEAFF.

The J gene is TRBJ2-5, the V gene TRBV2; TCRdb proposes TRBD2, but this gene call is untestable without DNA. The germline V gene encodes CDR1 SNHLY and CDR2 FYNNEI. This CDR3 has 14 amino acids. CDR3 sequence: CASSVGGAQETQYF.

The genes are TRBV7-3 and TRBJ1-5; the TCRdb D gene call, TRBD1, has no DNA to confirm it. The V gene's germline CDR1 is SGHTA and CDR2 FQGTGA. CDR3 length equals 14 residues. CDR3 protein: CASSLAGGAEPQHF.

V is TRBV7-2 and J is TRBJ2-2; absent DNA, TCRdb's TRBD1 call cannot be checked. Per germline, CDR1 SGHTA and CDR2 FQGNSA. The length of the CDR3 is 16 residues. This chain's CDR3 is CASSSDRATRDGELFF.

J is TRBJ2-7 and V is TRBV4-1. In germline, CDR1 is MGHRA, CDR2 YSYEKL. The CDR3 spans 12 residues. The CDR3 loop reads CASRGTAYEQYF.